This T cell receptor (beta chain) is from a study of T cell responses to AZD1222 COVID-19 vaccine. As to this clone: What it binds is not known.

Sequencing used immunoSEQ multiplex PCR; TCRdb keeps in-frame clones, though not all of them. The sample lists about 110,000 clones, about 82% occurring once. V gave up 5 bases and J gave up 4 bases; unmatched junction bases: 1. The germline CDR1 and CDR2 sequences are SNHLY and FYNNEI. The CDR3 runs 14 residues. General study results and limits: The CD4 TCRs associated with vaccination extended across spike and predominated at 160-218 and 743-854. Clonal diversity was possibly underestimated, and white British individuals and females predominated among donors.

The receptor was derived from an adult in good health. This sequence joins TRBV2 and TRBJ2-2, with 10 bases aligning to TRBD1. The material sequenced was peripheral blood, taken on day 0 of AZD1222 vaccination. CDR3 in amino acids: CASSRTGGTGELFF. CDR3 DNA sequence: TGTGCCAGCAGTAGGACAGGGGGCACCGGGGAGCTGTTTTTT.